A single sample is the source of the 11 T cell receptor beta chains below, sequenced in a study of blood T cell repertoires in COVID-19 (dated by TCRdb to about 2020). The library was prepared using the immunoSEQ multiplex PCR assay. TCRdb carries this immuneACCESS record with in-frame sequences only. Its versions omit some clonotypes, under half of them owing to an unresolved V gene in the studies checked, with the rest unexplained. The table for this sample lists 200,000 to 300,000 clones; about 81% of them were counted only once. The ten largest account for over 10% of the sample. Sequencing was carried out using peripheral blood. These receptors were obtained from a woman in her sixties with active or convalescent COVID-19.

CDR3 sequence (DNA): TGTGCCAGCAGCCCAGGGGGGTGGGAGACCCAGTACTTC. Its protein is CASSPGGWETQYF. This sequence joins TRBV7-3 and TRBJ2-5, with D possibly TRBD1 on 7 matching bases. CDR3 length: 13 residues. Trimming stripped 5 bases from V and 5 bases from J, with 12 bases between. Per the germline V gene, CDR1 is SGHTA and CDR2 is FQGTGA.

This chain links TRBV6-6 with TRBJ1-4; no reliable D call. The V end was cut by 5 bases, the J end by 8 bases, with 12 bases between. The germline CDR1 and CDR2 sequences are MNHNY and SVGAGI (reference sequence). CDR3 length equals 13 residues. CDR3 DNA: TGTGCCAGCAGTCCACCGGGTCTGGAAAAACTGTTTTTT. This gives the protein CASSPPGLEKLFF.

V gene TRBV7-9 combines with J gene TRBJ1-1; no clear D gene. This CDR3 is built from 14 residues. CDR1 is SEHNR and CDR2 is FQNEAQ in the germline V gene (reference sequence). V lost 5 bases and J 8 bases, leaving 18 bases between the germline ends. CDR3 sequence reads: CASSLPSRASEAFF. In nucleotides, the CDR3 is TGTGCCAGCAGCCTACCCTCGCGGGCGTCGGAAGCTTTCTTT.

This chain joins TRBV5-6 and TRBJ1-1; D possibly corresponds to TRBD1 (6 bases). The V and J ends lost 2 bases and 1 base respectively, with 9 bases between them. CDR3 length equals 14 residues. Germline assignment: CDR1 SGHDT and CDR2 YYEEEE. The CDR3 here is CASSFRQANTEAFF. Written as DNA, the CDR3 is TGTGCCAGCAGCTTTAGACAGGCGAACACTGAAGCTTTCTTT.

The chain recombines TRBV30 with TRBJ2-1; 7 nucleotides align to TRBD2. The V and J ends lost 3 bases and 8 bases, in that order; junction bases with no gene match: 13. CDR1 GTSNPN and CDR2 SVGIG come from the germline V gene (reference sequence). The CDR3 loop spans 15 amino acids. The DNA of the CDR3 is TGTGCCTGGAGAGACTGGCGGGTCGCGGGGGATGAGCAGTTCTTC. This translates into CAWRDWRVAGDEQFF.

The V and J genes are TRBV5-4 and TRBJ2-2, with a possible D match to TRBD2 (5 bases). Trimming took 0 bases from V and 5 from J, leaving 14 bases between them. Germline assignment: CDR1 SGHNT and CDR2 YYREEE (reference sequence). The CDR3 extends over 16 amino acids. The CDR3 DNA reads TGTGCCAGCAGCTTGGCGAAGGTAGCGAGGACCGGGGAGCTGTTTTTT. Translating gives CASSLAKVARTGELFF.

The chain carries TRBV20-1 and TRBJ1-5; 9 nucleotides agree with TRBD1. V was clipped by 6 bases and J by 9 bases; unmatched bases: 18. The CDR3 spans 16 residues. CDR1 and CDR2 from the germline V gene are DFQATT and SNEGSKA (reference sequence). The CDR3 loop is CSASRETGGRATPQHF. In DNA, the CDR3 is TGCAGTGCGAGTAGGGAAACAGGGGGCCGAGCGACGCCCCAGCATTTT.

As DNA, the CDR3 is TGCGCCAGCAGTGAGCGACAGGGGTCCAACTATGGCTACACCTTC. Its translation: CASSERQGSNYGYTF. The chain joins TRBV10-2 to TRBJ1-2; 8 bases line up with TRBD1. Unmatched junction bases numbered 4, after V lost 2 bases and J lost 2 bases. The CDR3 has 15 amino acids. CDR1 is WSHSY, CDR2 SAAADI, per germline.

The rearrangement uses TRBV6-5 and TRBJ1-1, with 11 bases matching TRBD1. The CDR3 is 15 amino acids. Germline V lookup: CDR1 MNHEY, CDR2 SVGAGI. V shed 4 bases, J shed 4 bases, and the junction held 5 bases outside the gene matches. For the CDR3, the DNA is TGTGCCAGCAGTTCCCGGACAGGGGGCCCCACTGAAGCTTTCTTT. Translation: CASSSRTGGPTEAFF.

This clone was detected ten times or more. The chain links TRBV6-6 to TRBJ2-3, with D unresolved. The CDR3 totals 11 residues. V was pared by 10 bases and J by 6 bases, with 11 bases between. Germline CDR1 MNHNY, CDR2 SVGAGI (reference sequence). The CDR3 region has the DNA TGTGCCACCGGTGGGCTCGATACGCAGTATTTT. Its protein is CATGGLDTQYF.

This sequence joins TRBV4-1 and TRBJ1-3, with no clear D. CDR1 is MGHRA, CDR2 YSYEKL, per germline. CDR3 length: 16 amino acids. The V end was cut by 0 bases, the J end by 2 bases, with 11 bases between. CDR3 coding DNA: TGCGCCAGCAGCCAAGACCACTTATTGCCTGGAAACACCATATATTTT. Amino acid sequence: CASSQDHLLPGNTIYF.